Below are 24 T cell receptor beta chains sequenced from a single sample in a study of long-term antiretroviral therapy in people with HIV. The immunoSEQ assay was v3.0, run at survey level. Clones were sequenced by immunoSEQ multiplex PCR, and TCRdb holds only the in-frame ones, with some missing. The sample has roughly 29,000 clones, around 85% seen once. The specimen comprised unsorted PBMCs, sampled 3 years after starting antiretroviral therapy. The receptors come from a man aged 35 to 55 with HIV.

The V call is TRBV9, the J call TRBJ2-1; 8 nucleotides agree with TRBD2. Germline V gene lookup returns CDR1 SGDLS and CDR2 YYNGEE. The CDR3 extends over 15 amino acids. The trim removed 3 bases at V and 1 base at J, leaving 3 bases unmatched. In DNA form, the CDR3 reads TGTGCCAGCAGCGCGGGGACTAGGTCCTACAATGAGCAGTTCTTC. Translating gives CASSAGTRSYNEQFF.

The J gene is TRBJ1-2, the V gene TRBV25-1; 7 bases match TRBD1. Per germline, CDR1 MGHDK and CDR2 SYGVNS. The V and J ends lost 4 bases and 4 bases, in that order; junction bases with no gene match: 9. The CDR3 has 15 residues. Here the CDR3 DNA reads TGTGCCAGCAGTGCCGCGGACAGGCCACCCTATGGCTACACCTTC. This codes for CASSAADRPPYGYTF.

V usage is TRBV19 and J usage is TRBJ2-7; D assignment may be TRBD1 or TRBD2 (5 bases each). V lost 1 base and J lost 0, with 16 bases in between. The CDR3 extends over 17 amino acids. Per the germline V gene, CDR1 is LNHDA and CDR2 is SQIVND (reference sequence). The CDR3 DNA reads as TGTGCCAGTAGTATAGGTGGGGGAGCAGGGTTCTCCTACGAGCAGTACTTC. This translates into CASSIGGGAGFSYEQYF.

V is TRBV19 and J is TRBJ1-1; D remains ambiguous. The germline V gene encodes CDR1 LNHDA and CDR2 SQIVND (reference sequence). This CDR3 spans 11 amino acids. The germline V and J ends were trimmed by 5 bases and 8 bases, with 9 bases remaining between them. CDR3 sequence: CASSGLLEAFF. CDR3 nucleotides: TGTGCCAGTAGTGGACTCTTAGAAGCTTTCTTT.

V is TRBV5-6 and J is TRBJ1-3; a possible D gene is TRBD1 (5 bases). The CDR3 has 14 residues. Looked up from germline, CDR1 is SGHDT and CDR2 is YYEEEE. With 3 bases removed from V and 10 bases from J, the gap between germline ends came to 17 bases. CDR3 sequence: CASSWGGQGETIYF. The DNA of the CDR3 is TGTGCCAGCAGCTGGGGCGGACAAGGAGAAACCATATATTTT.

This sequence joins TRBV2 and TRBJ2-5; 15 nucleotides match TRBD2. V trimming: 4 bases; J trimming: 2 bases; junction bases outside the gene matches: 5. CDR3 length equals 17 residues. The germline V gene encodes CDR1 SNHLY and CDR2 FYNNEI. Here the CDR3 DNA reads TGTGCCAGCAGTGCGGGACTAGCGGGGGGCTTACAAGAGACCCAGTACTTC. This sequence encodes CASSAGLAGGLQETQYF. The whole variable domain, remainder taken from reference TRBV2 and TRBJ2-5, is EPEVTQTPSHQVTQMGQEVILRCVPISNHLYFYWYRQILGQKVEFLVSFYNNEISEKSEIFDDQFSVERPDGSNFTLKIRSTKLEDSAMYFCASSAGLAGGLQETQYFGPGTRLLVL.

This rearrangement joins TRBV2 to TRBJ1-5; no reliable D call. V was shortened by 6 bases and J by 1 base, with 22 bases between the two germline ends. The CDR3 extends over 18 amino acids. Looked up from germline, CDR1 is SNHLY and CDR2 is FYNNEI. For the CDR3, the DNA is TGTGCCAGCAGACCAGAGGACGGCGCAGGTCTAAGCAATCAGCCCCAGCATTTT. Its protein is CASRPEDGAGLSNQPQHF.

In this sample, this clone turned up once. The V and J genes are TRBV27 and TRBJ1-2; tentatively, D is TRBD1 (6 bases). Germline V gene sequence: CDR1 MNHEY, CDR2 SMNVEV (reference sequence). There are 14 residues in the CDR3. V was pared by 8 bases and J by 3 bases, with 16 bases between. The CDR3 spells CASRTRGSHYGYTF. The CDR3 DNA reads TGTGCCAGCCGAACCAGGGGCAGCCACTATGGCTACACCTTC.

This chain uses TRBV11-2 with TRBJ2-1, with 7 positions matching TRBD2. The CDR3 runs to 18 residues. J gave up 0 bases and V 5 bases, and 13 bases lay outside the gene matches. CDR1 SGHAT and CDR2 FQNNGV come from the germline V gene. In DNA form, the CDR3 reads TGTGCCAGCAGCCACGGCGGGAGAGGTTTGGGCTCCTACAATGAGCAGTTCTTC. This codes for CASSHGGRGLGSYNEQFF.

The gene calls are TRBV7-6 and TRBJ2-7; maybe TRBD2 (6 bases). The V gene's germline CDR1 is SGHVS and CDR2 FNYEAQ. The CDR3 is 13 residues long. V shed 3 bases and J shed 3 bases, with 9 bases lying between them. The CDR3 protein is CASSFGGRYEQYF. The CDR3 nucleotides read TGTGCCAGCAGCTTCGGGGGACGCTACGAGCAGTACTTC.

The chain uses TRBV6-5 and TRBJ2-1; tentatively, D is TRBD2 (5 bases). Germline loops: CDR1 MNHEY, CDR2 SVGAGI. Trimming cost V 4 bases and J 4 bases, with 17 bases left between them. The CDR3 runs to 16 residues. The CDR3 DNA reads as TGTGCCAGCAGTTTGAGCGAGGAGGAAGCATACAATGAGCAGTTCTTC. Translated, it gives CASSLSEEEAYNEQFF.

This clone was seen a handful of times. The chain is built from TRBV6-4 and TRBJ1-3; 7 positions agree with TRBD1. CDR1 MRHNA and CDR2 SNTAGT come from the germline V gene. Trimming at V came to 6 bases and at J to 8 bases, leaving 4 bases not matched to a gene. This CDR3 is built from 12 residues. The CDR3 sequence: CASRRDSHTIYF. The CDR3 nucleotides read TGTGCCAGCAGGCGGGACAGTCACACCATATATTTT.

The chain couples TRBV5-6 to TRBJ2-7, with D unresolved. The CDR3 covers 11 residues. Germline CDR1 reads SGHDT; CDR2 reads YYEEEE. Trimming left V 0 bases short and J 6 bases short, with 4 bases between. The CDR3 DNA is TGTGCCAGCAGCTTGGGACCCGAGCAGTACTTC. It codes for CASSLGPEQYF.

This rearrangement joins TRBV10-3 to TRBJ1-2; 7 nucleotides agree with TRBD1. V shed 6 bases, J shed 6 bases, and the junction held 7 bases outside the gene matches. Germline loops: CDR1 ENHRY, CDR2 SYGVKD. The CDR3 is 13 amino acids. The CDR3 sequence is CAIRPTGSHGYTF. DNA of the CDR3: TGTGCCATCAGGCCGACAGGGTCCCATGGCTACACCTTC.

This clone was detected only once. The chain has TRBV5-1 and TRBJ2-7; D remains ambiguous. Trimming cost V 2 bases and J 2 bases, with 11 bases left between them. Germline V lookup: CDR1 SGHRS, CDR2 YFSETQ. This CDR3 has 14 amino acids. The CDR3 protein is CASSLADKPYEQYF. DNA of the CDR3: TGCGCCAGCAGCTTAGCTGACAAGCCCTACGAGCAGTACTTC. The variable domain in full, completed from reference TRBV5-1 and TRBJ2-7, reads KAGVTQTPRYLIKTRGQQVTLSCSPISGHRSVSWYQQTPGQGLQFLFEYFSETQRNKGNFPGRFSGRQFSNSRSEMNVSTLELGDSALYLCASSLADKPYEQYFGPGTRLTVT.

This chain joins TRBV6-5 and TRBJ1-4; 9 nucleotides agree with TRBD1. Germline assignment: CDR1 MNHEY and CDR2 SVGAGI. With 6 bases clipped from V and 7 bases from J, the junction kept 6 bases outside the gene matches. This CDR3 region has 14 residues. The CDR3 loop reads CASRLTGGVEKLFF. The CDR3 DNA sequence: TGTGCCAGCAGGCTGACAGGGGGTGTTGAAAAACTGTTTTTT.

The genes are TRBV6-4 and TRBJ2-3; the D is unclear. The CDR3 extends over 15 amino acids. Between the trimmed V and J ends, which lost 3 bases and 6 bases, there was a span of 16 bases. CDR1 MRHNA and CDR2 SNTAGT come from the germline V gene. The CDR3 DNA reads TGTGCCAGCAGTGAAGAGAGACTGGTCCCGGATACGCAGTATTTT. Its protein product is CASSEERLVPDTQYF.

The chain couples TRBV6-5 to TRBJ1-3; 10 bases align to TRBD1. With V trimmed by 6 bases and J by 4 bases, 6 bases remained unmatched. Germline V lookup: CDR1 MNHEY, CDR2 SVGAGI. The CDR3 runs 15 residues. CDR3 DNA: TGTGCCAGCAGGGGGACAGGGGTCTTAGGAAACACCATATATTTT. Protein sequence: CASRGTGVLGNTIYF.

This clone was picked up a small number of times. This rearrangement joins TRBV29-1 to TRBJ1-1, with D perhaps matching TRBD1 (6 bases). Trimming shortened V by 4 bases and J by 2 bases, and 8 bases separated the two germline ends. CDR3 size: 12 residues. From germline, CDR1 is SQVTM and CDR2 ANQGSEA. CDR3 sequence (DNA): TGCAGCGTTGTGACAGGAAACACTGAAGCTTTCTTT. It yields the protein CSVVTGNTEAFF.

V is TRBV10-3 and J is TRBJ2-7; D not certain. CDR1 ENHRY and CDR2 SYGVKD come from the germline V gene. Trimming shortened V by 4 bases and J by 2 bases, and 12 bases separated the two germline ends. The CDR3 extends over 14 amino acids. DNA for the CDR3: TGTGCCATCAGTGGCGGCGACCTCCCCTACGAGCAGTACTTC. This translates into CAISGGDLPYEQYF.

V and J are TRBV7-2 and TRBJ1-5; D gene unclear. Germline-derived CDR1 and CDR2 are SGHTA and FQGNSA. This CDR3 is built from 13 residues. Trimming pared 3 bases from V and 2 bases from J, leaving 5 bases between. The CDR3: CASSFTRNQPQHF. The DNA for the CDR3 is TGTGCCAGCAGCTTCACGCGCAATCAGCCCCAGCATTTT.

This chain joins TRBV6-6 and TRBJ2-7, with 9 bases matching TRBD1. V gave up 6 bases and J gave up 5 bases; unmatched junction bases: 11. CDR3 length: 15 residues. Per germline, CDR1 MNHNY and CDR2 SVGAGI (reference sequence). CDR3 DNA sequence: TGTGCCAGCAGACAGACGGGACAGGGATCCCACGAGCAGTACTTC. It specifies CASRQTGQGSHEQYF.

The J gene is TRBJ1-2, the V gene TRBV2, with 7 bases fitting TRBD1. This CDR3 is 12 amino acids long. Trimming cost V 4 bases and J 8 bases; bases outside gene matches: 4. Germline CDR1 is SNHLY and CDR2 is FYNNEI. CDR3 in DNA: TGTGCCAGCAGTGTAAGGGGGCACGGCTACACCTTC. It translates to CASSVRGHGYTF.

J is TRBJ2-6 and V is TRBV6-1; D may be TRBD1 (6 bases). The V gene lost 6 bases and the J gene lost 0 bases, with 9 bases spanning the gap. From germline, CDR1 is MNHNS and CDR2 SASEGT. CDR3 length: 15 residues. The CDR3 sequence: CASRTGISGANVLTF. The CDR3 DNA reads TGTGCCAGCAGAACAGGGATCTCTGGGGCCAACGTCCTGACTTTC.